What follows are 8 T cell receptor beta chains derived from one specimen sequenced in a study of blood T cell repertoires in COVID-19. Using immunoSEQ multiplex PCR, the repertoire was profiled, and TCRdb retains in-frame clones only, with some absent. The sample holds approximately 96,000 clones, approximately 90% seen once. Material: peripheral blood. The source of these receptors is a human donor with COVID-19, enrolled during active disease. The donor label of this sample is uncertain.

This clone was recorded a few times. The rearrangement joins TRBV7-9 to TRBJ1-1, with D perhaps TRBD1 (6 bases). The CDR3 contains 13 residues. Per the germline V gene, CDR1 is SEHNR and CDR2 is FQNEAQ (reference sequence). V dropped 2 bases and J dropped 8 bases, with 12 bases sitting between them. CDR3 in amino acids: CASSLSGGGEAFF. CDR3 DNA sequence: TGTGCCAGCAGCTTATCGGGGGGCGGAGAAGCTTTCTTT.

V and J are TRBV9 and TRBJ2-1; TRBD2 matches 8 bases. V shed 0 bases, J shed 9 bases, and the junction held 8 bases outside the gene matches. This CDR3 spans 15 amino acids. CDR1 and CDR2 (germline): SGDLS, YYNGEE. CDR3 nucleotides: TGTGCCAGCAGCGTAGACGGGAGGGCCTTTGGTGAGCAGTTCTTC. This translates into CASSVDGRAFGEQFF.

The genes are TRBV6-5 and TRBJ2-1; D unclear. With 6 bases removed from V and 2 bases from J, the gap between germline ends came to 2 bases. CDR3 length: 11 residues. Germline V gene sequence: CDR1 MNHEY, CDR2 SVGAGI. This chain's CDR3 is CASSTYNEQFF. The CDR3 bases are TGTGCCAGCAGCACCTACAATGAGCAGTTCTTC.

The CDR3: CASSARQGMGTEAFF. The DNA for the CDR3 is TGTGCCAGCAGCGCCCGTCAGGGGATGGGCACTGAAGCTTTCTTT. The chain uses TRBV9 and TRBJ1-1; maybe TRBD1 (6 bases). Germline V gene lookup returns CDR1 SGDLS and CDR2 YYNGEE. The CDR3 runs to 15 residues. Trimming took off 3 bases at V and 4 bases at J, with 16 bases between the two ends. The full variable domain, completed using reference TRBV9 and TRBJ1-1, is DSGVTQTPKHLITATGQRVTLRCSPRSGDLSVYWYQQSLDQGLQFLIQYYNGEERAKGNILERFSAQQFPDLHSELNLSSLELGDSALYFCASSARQGMGTEAFFGQGTRLTVV.

The chain carries TRBV5-6 and TRBJ2-2; D is possibly TRBD2 (7 bases). From germline, CDR1 is SGHDT and CDR2 YYEEEE. The CDR3 sequence is 15 residues long. V was clipped by 4 bases and J by 6 bases, with 16 bases between them. The CDR3 is CASSGGGRKPGELFF. The CDR3 nucleotides are TGTGCCAGCAGCGGCGGGGGCAGGAAGCCCGGGGAGCTGTTTTTT.

V usage is TRBV6-5 and J usage is TRBJ1-5; possibly TRBD1 for D (5 bases). CDR3 length equals 14 residues. V lost 8 bases and J lost 9, with 20 bases in between. Germline CDR1 MNHEY, CDR2 SVGAGI. The CDR3 nucleotides are TGTGCCAGCCGTCCTTCGGGGGGGGACGGGCCCCAGCATTTT. This gives the protein CASRPSGGDGPQHF.

The rearrangement uses TRBV9 and TRBJ1-5, with TRBD1 matching over 8 bases. The J segment lost 4 bases and the V segment lost 3 bases, leaving 3 bases of the junction unmatched. CDR3 size: 14 residues. The germline CDR1 and CDR2 sequences are SGDLS and YYNGEE. The CDR3 sequence: CASSAQGANQPQHF. CDR3 DNA sequence: TGTGCCAGCAGCGCCCAGGGGGCGAATCAGCCCCAGCATTTT. The complete variable domain, with remaining parts taken from reference TRBV9 and TRBJ1-5, reads DSGVTQTPKHLITATGQRVTLRCSPRSGDLSVYWYQQSLDQGLQFLIQYYNGEERAKGNILERFSAQQFPDLHSELNLSSLELGDSALYFCASSAQGANQPQHFGDGTRLSIL.

The rearrangement links TRBV19 to TRBJ2-7, with 8 bases matching TRBD1. V lost 5 bases, J lost 5 bases, and 8 bases stayed unmatched. Germline CDR1 reads LNHDA; CDR2 reads SQIVND (reference sequence). CDR3 size: 14 residues. This CDR3 reads CASSARTGPNEQYF. DNA of the CDR3: TGTGCCAGTAGTGCCAGGACAGGGCCAAACGAGCAGTACTTC.